Listed below are T cell receptor beta chains from one sample, sequenced in a study of T cell responses to AZD1222 COVID-19 vaccine. The assay was immunoSEQ multiplex PCR, and TCRdb's table has in-frame clones only and misses some. The sample has tens of thousands of clones; about four fifths are singletons. The source material was peripheral blood, sampled 28 days after the second AZD1222 dose. The origin of the receptors is an adult who received the AZD1222 COVID-19 vaccine. The CDR3 runs from the conserved cysteine through the conserved F or W. The order of the fields is V gene, clone size, J gene, CDR3 protein. Part of the rows lack a size; the others show once, few, many or a class for expanded clones.

TRBV24-1	.	TRBJ2-3	CATSGRSTDTQYF
TRBV2	.	TRBJ2-7	CASSRQGTGYEQYF
TRBV6-4	.	TRBJ2-3	CASSESLAGGTDTQYF
TRBV7-2	.	TRBJ2-1	CASSRQTYNEQFF
TRBV6-2/TRBV6-3	.	TRBJ2-7	CASSYGGARYEQYF
TRBV29-1	few	TRBJ1-1	CSVIGLTNTEAFF
TRBV5-1	.	TRBJ1-1	CASSQTGTVNTEAFF
TRBV19	.	TRBJ1-6	CASSHGRSSYNSPLHF
TRBV13	.	TRBJ1-4	CASSLRQGATNEKLFF
TRBV11-3	.	TRBJ1-5	CASSLDGREGQPQHF
TRBV12-5	few	TRBJ2-5	CASGLGAVQETQYF